Shown below are 10 T cell receptor beta chains from a single sample sequenced in a study of response to subunit inactivated influenza vaccine. A single record per CDR3 protein comes from TCRdb applying MiXCR to the RT-PCR reads. The sample includes 630,000 or so distinct CDR3 sequences, approximately 14% of them seen just once. Material: PBMCs from blood, obtained about 13 days after vaccination. The receptor source for this set is a man in his fifties who received an inactivated influenza vaccine.

The V gene is TRBV4-1, the J gene TRBJ2-3; 12 bases are shared with TRBD2. The V gene end was trimmed by 0 bases and the J gene end by 4 bases; junction bases not matched to a gene: 2. CDR3 length: 16 residues. CDR1 is MGHRA, CDR2 YSYEKL, per germline. The chain's CDR3 is CASSQELAGGADTQYF. The CDR3 coding sequence is TGCGCCAGCAGCCAAGAACTAGCGGGGGGCGCAGATACGCAGTATTTT.

The rearrangement joins TRBV11-2 to TRBJ2-7; TRBD1 matches 8 bases. Germline trimming cut 5 bases from V and 4 bases from J; bases unmatched to any gene: 10. In germline, CDR1 is SGHAT, CDR2 FQNNGV. The CDR3 loop spans 15 amino acids. This CDR3 is CASSVTQGVFYEQYF. CDR3 DNA: TGTGCCAGCAGCGTAACACAGGGGGTGTTTTACGAGCAGTACTTC.

The chain combines TRBV5-6 with TRBJ1-1, with D uncertain. CDR1 is SGHDT, CDR2 YYEEEE, per germline. CDR3 size: 16 residues. Trimming removed 0 bases at V and 1 base at J, with 13 bases between. In nucleotides, the CDR3 is TGTGCCAGCAGCTTGGAGGGTAACCTAGGGAACACTGAAGCTTTCTTT. It codes for CASSLEGNLGNTEAFF. The whole variable domain, remainder taken from reference TRBV5-6 and TRBJ1-1, is DAGVTQSPTHLIKTRGQQVTLRCSPKSGHDTVSWYQQALGQGPQFIFQYYEEEERQRGNFPDRFSGHQFPNYSSELNVNALLLGDSALYLCASSLEGNLGNTEAFFGQGTRLTVV.

DNA of the CDR3: TGCGCCAGCAGCTTGACGCCTGAAGCGGAAAAACTGTTTTTT. Protein product: CASSLTPEAEKLFF. This chain joins TRBV5-1 and TRBJ1-4; D is undetermined. Germline V lookup: CDR1 SGHRS, CDR2 YFSETQ. The V gene lost 1 base and the J gene lost 8 bases, with 12 bases spanning the gap. The CDR3 is 14 amino acids.

This clonotype was seen a single time. The CDR3: CAISDADGAYEQYF. As DNA, the CDR3 is TGTGCCATCAGTGATGCGGACGGAGCCTACGAGCAGTACTTC. The V gene is TRBV10-3, the J gene TRBJ2-7; no definite D call. The V end lost 3 bases, the J end lost 2 bases, and 11 bases lay between the germline ends. CDR3 length: 14 amino acids. Looked up from germline, CDR1 is ENHRY and CDR2 is SYGVKD.

This clonotype showed up many times. The chain uses TRBV11-2 and TRBJ2-1, with 12 bases fitting TRBD2. The CDR3 runs 18 residues. The germline V gene encodes CDR1 SGHAT and CDR2 FQNNGV. Trimming took 1 base from V and 5 from J; bases not matched to a gene: 9. In nucleotides, the CDR3 is TGTGCCAGCAGCTTAGTCATGACTAGCGGGAGTAGGCACAATGAGCAGTTCTTC. It yields the protein CASSLVMTSGSRHNEQFF.

This clonotype has ten or more counts. This chain connects TRBV7-2 to TRBJ2-5; D is tentatively TRBD1 or TRBD2 (5 bases each). Looked up from germline, CDR1 is SGHTA and CDR2 is FQGNSA. This CDR3 has 13 amino acids. Trimming shortened V by 6 bases and J by 1 base, and 9 bases separated the two germline ends. The CDR3 region has the DNA TGTGCCAGCAGACGGGGACCCCAAGAGACCCAGTACTTC. Protein sequence: CASRRGPQETQYF.

This clonotype was picked up a small number of times. The chain has TRBV5-1 and TRBJ1-1; 7 bases align to TRBD1. The germline gives CDR1 SGHRS, CDR2 YFSETQ. Trimming cost V 3 bases and J 5 bases; bases outside gene matches: 10. This CDR3 spans 15 amino acids. DNA for the CDR3: TGCGCCAGCAGCTCGACCCAGGGGGTCGGGACTGAAGCTTTCTTT. Amino acids: CASSSTQGVGTEAFF.

This clonotype came up a few times. This sequence joins TRBV6-2 or TRBV6-3 and TRBJ2-7; the D gene is possibly TRBD2 (6 bases). From germline, CDR1 is MNHEY and CDR2 SVGEGT. The CDR3 loop spans 17 amino acids. V was shortened by 5 bases and J by 1 base, with 21 bases between the two germline ends. The CDR3 DNA reads TGTGCCAGCAGTCCCTTCAGAGGGGCTAGCGCGTCCTACGAGCAGTACTTC. Translated: CASSPFRGASASYEQYF.

This clonotype was found a few times. J is TRBJ2-1 and V is TRBV20-1; no firm D call. This CDR3 is built from 16 residues. V dropped 0 bases and J dropped 0 bases, with 12 bases sitting between them. Germline CDR1 DFQATT, CDR2 SNEGSKA (reference sequence). This CDR3 reads CSAREMTHHSYNEQFF. The CDR3 DNA is TGCAGTGCTAGAGAAATGACGCATCACTCCTACAATGAGCAGTTCTTC.